Shown below are 31 T cell receptor beta chains from a single sample sequenced in a study of response to subunit inactivated influenza vaccine. TCRdb ran MiXCR on the RT-PCR reads and lists one entry per CDR3 protein. The table lists more than 550,000 distinct CDR3 sequences, around 10% of them singletons. These same records also appear under a second study, on T cells expressing NK-cell markers. From that paper: The authors made TCR beta cDNA libraries by 5'RACE template switching. This switching added a universal primer site and UMIs.

The input for sequencing was PBMCs from blood, taken on the day of vaccination. The receptors were gathered from a man aged 45-65 years who received an inactivated influenza vaccine.

J is TRBJ2-1 and V is TRBV7-9; 10 bases match TRBD2. Germline V lookup: CDR1 SEHNR, CDR2 FQNEAQ (reference sequence). The CDR3 totals 16 residues. The trim removed 3 bases at V and 7 bases at J, leaving 9 bases unmatched. The chain's CDR3 is CASSLGSGGAGNEQFF. For the CDR3, the DNA is TGTGCCAGCAGCTTGGGGAGCGGGGGGGCTGGAAATGAGCAGTTCTTC.

The chain uses TRBV20-1 and TRBJ2-7, with D possibly matching TRBD2 (7 bases). Trimming stripped 3 bases from V and 1 base from J, with 16 bases between. Germline V gives CDR1 DFQATT, CDR2 SNEGSKA (reference sequence). This CDR3 spans 15 amino acids. CDR3 in amino acids: CSASLGRGQSYEQYF. The CDR3 nucleotides are TGCAGTGCTAGCCTAGGGCGGGGGCAATCCTACGAGCAGTACTTC.

The V call is TRBV30, the J call TRBJ2-7, with 7 nucleotides matching TRBD1. With 0 bases clipped from V and 3 bases from J, the junction kept 2 bases outside the gene matches. Germline CDR1 is GTSNPN and CDR2 is SVGIG (reference sequence). There are 13 residues in the CDR3. The CDR3 bases are TGTGCCTGGAGTGTACAGGGGAACTACGAGCAGTACTTC. Its protein is CAWSVQGNYEQYF.

Only a few counts were recorded for this clonotype. The chain recombines TRBV6-2 or TRBV6-3 with TRBJ2-1; D is possibly TRBD1 (5 bases). This CDR3 spans 14 amino acids. V was pared by 1 base and J by 6 bases, with 10 bases between. Germline V gene data show CDR1 as MNHEY and CDR2 as SVGEGT. CDR3 amino acids: CASSYFPGFNEQFF. The CDR3 region has the DNA TGTGCCAGCAGTTACTTTCCAGGGTTCAATGAGCAGTTCTTC.

In its sample, this clonotype was seen a few times. This chain connects TRBV15 to TRBJ2-5; 7 bases map to TRBD1. With 5 bases clipped from V and 1 base from J, the junction kept 7 bases outside the gene matches. This CDR3 has 15 residues. CDR1 and CDR2 from the germline V gene are LNHNV and YYDKDF (reference sequence). The CDR3 spells CATSHRGRPQETQYF. Here the CDR3 DNA reads TGTGCCACCAGCCACAGGGGAAGACCCCAAGAGACCCAGTACTTC.

This chain links TRBV5-4 with TRBJ2-3; D possibly uses TRBD1 or TRBD2 (5 bases each). The V end was cut by 5 bases, the J end by 2 bases, with 18 bases between. The CDR3 length is 16 residues. Germline CDR1 SGHNT, CDR2 YYREEE (reference sequence). For the CDR3, the DNA is TGTGCCAGCAGGCAACCGGGACCACTCAACACAGATACGCAGTATTTT. It codes for CASRQPGPLNTDTQYF.

This clonotype was recorded many times. The chain recombines TRBV7-9 with TRBJ2-6, with D unresolved. The germline V gene encodes CDR1 SEHNR and CDR2 FQNEAQ (reference sequence). V lost 6 bases to trimming and J lost 1 base, with 4 bases between them. CDR3 length: 13 residues. Here the CDR3 reads CASRDSGANVLTF. The CDR3 DNA sequence: TGTGCCAGCAGAGATTCTGGGGCCAACGTCCTGACTTTC.

This clonotype turned up a few times. The chain joins TRBV10-3 to TRBJ2-3, with 13 bases aligning to TRBD2. Germline loops: CDR1 ENHRY, CDR2 SYGVKD. The CDR3 contains 17 residues. The trim removed 6 bases at V and 1 base at J, leaving 7 bases unmatched. The CDR3 reads CAIRRTSGSAGTDTQYF. CDR3 sequence (DNA): TGTGCCATCAGACGGACTAGCGGGAGCGCGGGCACAGATACGCAGTATTTT.

A remark on this clonotype: With a much larger clone just one base away, this may be a read error. The V and J genes are TRBV4-3 and TRBJ2-2; D is uncertain. CDR1 and CDR2 (germline): LGHNA, YSLEER. V shed 4 bases and J shed 8 bases, with 8 bases lying between them. CDR3 length: 12 residues. DNA for the CDR3: TGCGCCAGCAGCCGAGATGCTGGGGAGCTGTTTTTT. It codes for CASSRDAGELFF.

This clonotype was detected a few times. The V call is TRBV7-2, the J call TRBJ2-3; 14 nucleotides agree with TRBD2. Trimming at V came to 4 bases and at J to 4 bases, leaving 4 bases not matched to a gene. CDR1 is SGHTA and CDR2 is FQGNSA in the germline V gene. This CDR3 is 16 amino acids long. The CDR3 nucleotides are TGTGCCAGCAGCTGGGGACTAGCGGGAGTGGCAGATACGCAGTATTTT. This gives the protein CASSWGLAGVADTQYF.

A few counts support this clonotype. The chain recombines TRBV20-1 with TRBJ2-7, with 12 nucleotides matching TRBD1. The CDR3 has 16 residues. V dropped 3 bases and J dropped 5; count of bases not matched to a gene: 11. The germline gives CDR1 DFQATT, CDR2 SNEGSKA (reference sequence). CDR3 sequence reads: CSASLQKGQGANEQYF. Written as DNA, the CDR3 is TGCAGTGCTAGTCTCCAGAAGGGACAGGGGGCAAACGAGCAGTACTTC.

There are a few counts of this clonotype. V gene TRBV20-1 combines with J gene TRBJ2-3, with D possibly TRBD2 on 6 matching bases. Germline V lookup: CDR1 DFQATT, CDR2 SNEGSKA (reference sequence). CDR3 length: 17 amino acids. Trimming removed 4 bases from V and 3 bases from J, with 23 bases in between. The CDR3 nucleotides are TGCAGTGCTAAGTCCCCGGGACTTGTACGGGGGACAGATACGCAGTATTTT. It encodes CSAKSPGLVRGTDTQYF.

This clonotype was observed at least ten times. The rearrangement joins TRBV5-1 to TRBJ2-4; D may be TRBD2 (6 bases). Germline V gene lookup returns CDR1 SGHRS and CDR2 YFSETQ. This CDR3 contains 16 residues. V was trimmed by 4 bases and J by 0 bases, leaving 14 bases between them. The CDR3: CASSTGTPVAKNIQYF. DNA of the CDR3: TGCGCCAGCAGCACTGGGACTCCTGTAGCCAAAAACATTCAGTACTTC.

This clonotype was counted a few times. The chain has TRBV5-1 and TRBJ2-7; possible D gene TRBD1, 6 bases. V dropped 0 bases and J dropped 2 bases, with 18 bases sitting between them. Germline CDR1 is SGHRS and CDR2 is YFSETQ. The CDR3 has 17 amino acids. CDR3: CASSLGSWGLTTYEQYF. DNA of the CDR3: TGCGCCAGCAGCTTGGGTTCCTGGGGGCTGACAACCTACGAGCAGTACTTC.

This clonotype was counted only a few times. The V and J genes are TRBV5-1 and TRBJ2-1; TRBD2 matches at 8 bases. The CDR3 runs 15 residues. Germline V lookup: CDR1 SGHRS, CDR2 YFSETQ. The trim removed 0 bases at V and 9 bases at J, leaving 8 bases unmatched. CDR3 in DNA: TGCGCCAGCAGCTTGGGGTCCGTTAGCGGGGTTGAGCAGTTCTTC. Translated: CASSLGSVSGVEQFF.

In this sample, this clonotype turned up a few times. The J gene is TRBJ1-2, the V gene TRBV6-2 or TRBV6-3; D is possibly TRBD1 (6 bases). The germline CDR1 and CDR2 sequences are MNHEY and SVGEGT. This CDR3 contains 13 residues. Trimming stripped 6 bases from V and 4 bases from J, with 12 bases between. The CDR3 protein is CASSRGQIYGYTF. The CDR3 DNA follows: TGTGCCAGCAGCCGAGGACAGATCTATGGCTACACCTTC.

The chain couples TRBV27 to TRBJ2-1, with 7 bases lining up with TRBD2. This CDR3 is 15 amino acids long. Germline CDR1 MNHEY, CDR2 SMNVEV (reference sequence). The J segment lost 9 bases and the V segment lost 5 bases, leaving 13 bases of the junction unmatched. The CDR3 here is CASSPRLAGFGEQFF. DNA for the CDR3: TGTGCCAGCAGTCCTCGACTAGCTGGTTTCGGTGAGCAGTTCTTC.

This clonotype was recorded at least ten times. J is TRBJ2-2 and V is TRBV5-1; maybe TRBD1 (6 bases). The CDR3 consists of 13 residues. Germline loops: CDR1 SGHRS, CDR2 YFSETQ. V lost 6 bases to trimming and J lost 7 bases, with 13 bases between them. CDR3 region: CASNPTGSGELFF. The CDR3 region has the DNA TGCGCCAGCAACCCAACAGGGAGCGGGGAGCTGTTTTTT.

The chain is built from TRBV2 and TRBJ2-6; possible D gene TRBD1, 6 bases. The CDR3 is made up of 17 amino acids. Germline CDR1 is SNHLY and CDR2 is FYNNEI. V shed 6 bases and J shed 1 base, with 16 bases lying between them. The CDR3 spells CASSARDKGSGANVLTF. CDR3 DNA: TGTGCCAGCAGCGCCCGGGACAAGGGATCTGGGGCCAACGTCCTGACTTTC.

This clonotype was detected many times. The chain combines TRBV20-1 with TRBJ2-5; D unresolved. V gave up 2 bases and J gave up 5 bases, with 3 bases separating them. Germline V lookup: CDR1 DFQATT, CDR2 SNEGSKA (reference sequence). The CDR3 length is 10 residues. The CDR3 sequence is CSARLETQYF. The CDR3 coding sequence is TGCAGTGCTAGATTGGAGACCCAGTACTTC.

This clonotype was observed a handful of times. The rearrangement links TRBV4-1 to TRBJ2-5, with unresolved D. Germline V gene data show CDR1 as MGHRA and CDR2 as YSYEKL. This CDR3 has 13 residues. Trimming cost V 4 bases and J 1 base, with 7 bases left between them. CDR3 sequence reads: CASSLTSQETQYF. CDR3 nucleotide sequence: TGCGCCAGCAGCCTGACCTCCCAAGAGACCCAGTACTTC.

This chain connects TRBV12-3 or TRBV12-4 to TRBJ1-5; 10 bases are a match to TRBD1. This CDR3 comprises 18 residues. Losses at the gene ends were 0 bases for V and 0 bases for J; bases not matched to a gene: 5. CDR3 sequence reads: CASSLASWDRGSNQPQHF. The CDR3 DNA sequence: TGTGCCAGCAGTTTAGCGTCGTGGGACAGGGGTAGCAATCAGCCCCAGCATTTT.

A few counts support this clonotype. This sequence joins TRBV12-3 or TRBV12-4 and TRBJ2-7; D gene ambiguous. The CDR3 is 13 residues long. V was cut by 4 bases and J by 0 bases, with 7 bases left in between. The CDR3 sequence is CASSSGYSYEQYF. In nucleotides, the CDR3 is TGTGCCAGCAGTTCCGGCTACTCCTACGAGCAGTACTTC.

The chain recombines TRBV6-2 or TRBV6-3 with TRBJ2-2, with TRBD2 identical over 8 bases. This CDR3 contains 17 residues. The V gene end was trimmed by 7 bases and the J gene end by 0 bases; junction bases not matched to a gene: 10. CDR1 is MNHEY, CDR2 SVGEGT, per germline. CDR3 in DNA: TGTGCCAGCATTGATGCATTTAGCGGGGCGAACACCGGGGAGCTGTTTTTT. Its protein product is CASIDAFSGANTGELFF.

Only a few counts were recorded for this clonotype. The chain couples TRBV21-1 to TRBJ2-5; TRBD2, the table's D call, lacks a check against the DNA. TRBV21-1 is flagged as a pseudogene. The CDR3 length is 13 residues. The CDR3 loop is CASIPGRQETQYF. The CDR3 region has the DNA TGTGCCAGCATTCCAGGGAGGCAAGAGACCCAGTACTTC.

This clonotype was seen only a few times. V usage is TRBV14 and J usage is TRBJ1-1, with D possibly TRBD1 on 5 matching bases. CDR1 is SGHDN and CDR2 is FVKESK in the germline V gene. Trimming shortened V by 4 bases and J by 1 base, and 13 bases separated the two germline ends. The CDR3 loop spans 15 amino acids. DNA of the CDR3: TGTGCCAGCAGCCCACCGGGACCCAGGAACACTGAAGCTTTCTTT. Translating gives CASSPPGPRNTEAFF.

The rearrangement uses TRBV3-1 and TRBJ2-7; unclear D gene. The CDR3 sequence is 13 residues long. The germline V and J ends were trimmed by 0 bases and 3 bases, with 6 bases remaining between them. Looked up from germline, CDR1 is LGHDT and CDR2 is YNNKEL (reference sequence). CDR3 amino acids: CASSQDFSYEQYF. The CDR3 bases are TGTGCCAGCAGCCAAGATTTTAGCTACGAGCAGTACTTC.

This clonotype has only a few counts. The chain links TRBV9 to TRBJ1-2; D is unclear. Germline V gene data show CDR1 as SGDLS and CDR2 as YYNGEE. The CDR3 has 17 residues. The V end was cut by 4 bases, the J end by 4 bases, with 23 bases between. CDR3 sequence: CASSYGYDRSQSYGYTF. The CDR3 coding sequence is TGTGCCAGCAGCTATGGCTATGACCGCAGTCAAAGCTATGGCTACACCTTC.

In its sample, this clonotype was seen a few times. The V call is TRBV28, the J call TRBJ2-5; a weak D match, TRBD1 (6 bases). The CDR3 loop spans 13 amino acids. Germline V CDR1 and CDR2: MDHEN, SYDVKM. Trimming stripped 11 bases from V and 4 bases from J, with 17 bases between. As DNA, the CDR3 is TGTGCCTCGCATCAGGGGTCGAGAGAGACCCAGTACTTC. The encoded protein is CASHQGSRETQYF.

Only a few counts were recorded for this clonotype. CDR3 amino acids: CASSLGEKTQYF. Here the CDR3 DNA reads TGTGCCAGCAGTTTGGGGGAAAAGACCCAGTACTTC. The chain joins TRBV12-3 or TRBV12-4 to TRBJ2-5; D possibly uses TRBD1 or TRBD2 (5 bases each). The CDR3 consists of 12 residues. V gave up 3 bases and J gave up 6 bases, with 8 bases separating them.

This clonotype was counted between two and nine times. As DNA, the CDR3 is TGCAGCGTTGACAGGGGCTGGGGAGATACGCAGTATTTT. Translated: CSVDRGWGDTQYF. The V call is TRBV29-1, the J call TRBJ2-3; possibly TRBD1 for D (6 bases). Germline V CDR1 and CDR2: SQVTM, ANQGSEA. The CDR3 is 13 residues long. Trimming removed 3 bases from V and 5 bases from J, with 12 bases in between.